A selection of T cell receptor beta chains follows, all from one sample in a study of graft-versus-host responses after intestinal transplantation. No antigen is known for these receptors. Data came from immunoSEQ multiplex PCR; TCRdb stores just in-frame clones and leaves some out. The sample shows around 76,000 clones, about 94% of them seen only once. Sample: unstimulated CD8+ T cells sorted from spleen or lymph node cells, taken before intestinal transplant. These receptors were collected from a human donor who received an intestinal transplant. Each CDR3 is given with its conserved first and last residue. The D gene is left open where the match is weak. Clone size is given for some rows only: seen once, a few or many times, or a class if the clone is expanded.

abundance	v_gene	d_gene	j_gene	CDR3nt	CDR3aa
NA	TRBV5-1	TRBD1	TRBJ1-2	TGCGCCAGCAGGCAAGGACAGGGAGTCAGTAACTATGGCTACACCTTC	CASRQGQGVSNYGYTF
NA	TRBV25-1	TRBD2	TRBJ2-1	TGTGCCAGCAGTGAACCTCTAGCGGGGACCTGGGATGAGCAGTTCTTC	CASSEPLAGTWDEQFF
once	TRBV7-3	TRBD2	TRBJ2-1	TGTGCCAGCAGCTTAACGGGACTAGCGGACTACAATGAGCAGTTCTTC	CASSLTGLADYNEQFF
NA	TRBV11-2	NA	TRBJ2-7	TGTGCCAGCAGCTCCAGGGCGAGCTCCTACGAGCAGTACTTC	CASSSRASSYEQYF
NA	TRBV7-9	NA	TRBJ2-7	TGTGCCAGCAGCTTAAGGGGACCCGGCTTCGTGCAGTACTTC	CASSLRGPGFVQYF
NA	TRBV13	TRBD2	TRBJ2-3	TGTGCCAGCAGCCCCGGGGGGCTAGCGGGAGTAGAGGGCACAGATACGCAGTATTTT	CASSPGGLAGVEGTDTQYF
NA	TRBV28	NA	TRBJ2-1	TGTGCCAGCAGTTTACTGGAAAGGAGGCAGCGCGGCTCCTACAATGAGCAGTTCTTC	CASSLLERRQRGSYNEQFF
NA	TRBV5-4	TRBD2	TRBJ2-4	TGTGCCAGCACTAGCGGGAGTGGCATTCAGTACTTC	CASTSGSGIQYF
NA	TRBV5-1	TRBD1	TRBJ2-3	TGCGCCAGCAGCTCAGCCGCGACAGGGTCTAGCACAGATACGCAGTATTTT	CASSSAATGSSTDTQYF
NA	TRBV9	NA	TRBJ2-5	TGTGCCAGTCAGTCCTCTTTCGGCGAACAAGAGACCCAGTACTTC	CASQSSFGEQETQYF
NA	TRBV30	NA	TRBJ1-1	TGTGCCTGGTCGAGCCAGAACACTGAAGCTTTCTTT	CAWSSQNTEAFF
NA	TRBV6-5	NA	TRBJ1-1	TGTGCCAGTAGACTAGAACATAGGGGCACTGAAGCTTTCTTT	CASRLEHRGTEAFF
NA	TRBV18	NA	TRBJ1-5	TGTGCCAGCTCACCACGGGGTGGGGGGGCAGGCAATCAGCCCCAGCATTTT	CASSPRGGGAGNQPQHF
NA	TRBV27	TRBD2	TRBJ2-1	TGTGCCAGCAGTTTGGGGGGGTATGAGCAGTTCTTC	CASSLGGYEQFF
NA	TRBV30	NA	TRBJ1-2	TGTGCCTGGAGTGGGGGCGTCCCCGATGGCTACACCTTC	CAWSGGVPDGYTF
NA	TRBV4-1	NA	TRBJ2-1	TGCGCCAGCAGCCTCTTCCTAATTTCACAGCGGGATGAGCAGTTCTTC	CASSLFLISQRDEQFF
once	TRBV11-3	NA	TRBJ2-1	TGTGCCAGCAGCTTGACTAGGGTCTCCTACAATGAGCAGTTCTTC	CASSLTRVSYNEQFF
NA	TRBV5-1	NA	TRBJ2-7	TGCGCCAGCAGCCCTCGGGTCTTGCTGGTCCACGAGCAGTACTTC	CASSPRVLLVHEQYF
NA	TRBV6-5	NA	TRBJ2-7	TGTGCCAGCAGTTACAGCCAGGGGGAGGTCGACGAGCAGTACTTC	CASSYSQGEVDEQYF
NA	TRBV28	NA	TRBJ2-3	TGTGCCAGCCGAAGGTTATCCGGCACAGATACGCAGTATTTT	CASRRLSGTDTQYF
NA	TRBV28	NA	TRBJ2-1	TGTGCCAGCAGTCCGGGGCAGGGGAATGAGCAGTTCTTC	CASSPGQGNEQFF
NA	TRBV7-9	NA	TRBJ2-7	TGTGCCAGCAGCCCCACAGGTTACGAGCAGTACTTC	CASSPTGYEQYF
NA	TRBV27	NA	TRBJ1-1	TGTGCCAGTCTCCAGGGATCCATGAACACTGAAGCTTTCTTT	CASLQGSMNTEAFF
NA	TRBV27	NA	TRBJ2-7	TGTGCCAGCAGTTTTAAAGGGGACGGGCAGTACTTC	CASSFKGDGQYF
NA	TRBV27	NA	TRBJ1-5	TGTGCCAGCAGTGCCTATAGCAATCAGCCCCAGCATTTT	CASSAYSNQPQHF
NA	TRBV7-6	TRBD2	TRBJ2-7	TGTGCCAGCAGCTTAGTAGCGGGAGACCCGTCCGGCGAGCAGTACTTC	CASSLVAGDPSGEQYF
NA	TRBV21-1	NA	TRBJ2-3	TGTGCCAGCAGCAAATCGGACAGGACCAGCACAGATACGCAGTATTTT	CASSKSDRTSTDTQYF
NA	TRBV6-5	NA	TRBJ2-2	TGTGCCAGCAGTTACTCGACCACAGGGTACACCGGGGAGCTGTTTTTT	CASSYSTTGYTGELFF
NA	TRBV6-1	NA	TRBJ1-5	TGTGCCAGCAAGGGAAATCAGCCCCAGCATTTT	CASKGNQPQHF
NA	TRBV11-2	NA	TRBJ2-1	TGTGCCAGCAGTACCCCCGGGACGTACAATGAGCAGTTCTTC	CASSTPGTYNEQFF
NA	TRBV6-5	NA	TRBJ2-7	TGTGCGTCAGACGGGACCCCCAACGAGCAGTACTTC	CASDGTPNEQYF
NA	TRBV10-1	NA	TRBJ2-1	TGCGCCAGCAGTGAGGACGCGGGGGCATACAATGAGCAGTTCTTC	CASSEDAGAYNEQFF
NA	TRBV6-4	NA	TRBJ2-7	TGTGCCAGCAGTGCCCGCCTTCGACGGCCCCTCTCCTACGAGCAGTACTTC	CASSARLRRPLSYEQYF
NA	TRBV27	TRBD1	TRBJ2-7	TGTGCCAGCAGTTTATCGCGACAGGGGGTCCCCTACGAGCAGTACTTC	CASSLSRQGVPYEQYF
once	TRBV28	NA	TRBJ2-7	TGTGCCAGCAGCCCCAGTGCGACTGGCAGGACCCACTACGAGCAGTACTTC	CASSPSATGRTHYEQYF